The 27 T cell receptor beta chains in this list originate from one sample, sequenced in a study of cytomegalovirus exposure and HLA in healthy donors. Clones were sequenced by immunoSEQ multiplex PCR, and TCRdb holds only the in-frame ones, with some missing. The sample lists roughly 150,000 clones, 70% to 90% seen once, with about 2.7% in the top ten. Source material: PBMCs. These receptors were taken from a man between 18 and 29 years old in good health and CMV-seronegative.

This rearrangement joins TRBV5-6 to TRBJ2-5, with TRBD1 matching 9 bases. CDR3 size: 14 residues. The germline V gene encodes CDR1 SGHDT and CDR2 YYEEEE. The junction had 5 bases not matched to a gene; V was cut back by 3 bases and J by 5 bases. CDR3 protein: CASSSRQGGETQYF. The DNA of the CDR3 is TGTGCCAGCAGCTCCCGACAGGGGGGGGAGACCCAGTACTTC.

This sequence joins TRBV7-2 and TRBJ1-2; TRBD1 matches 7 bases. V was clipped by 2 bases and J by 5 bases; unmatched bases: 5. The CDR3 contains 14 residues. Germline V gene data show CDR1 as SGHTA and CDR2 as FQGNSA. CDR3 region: CASSLIDRDYGYTF. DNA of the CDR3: TGTGCCAGCAGCTTAATCGACAGGGATTATGGCTACACCTTC.

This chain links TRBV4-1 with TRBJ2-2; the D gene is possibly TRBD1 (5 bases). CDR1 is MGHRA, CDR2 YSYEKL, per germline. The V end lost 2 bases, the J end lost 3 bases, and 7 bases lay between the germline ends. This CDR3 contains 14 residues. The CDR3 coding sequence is TGCGCCAGCAGCCAACGCAGGGACACCGGGGAGCTGTTTTTT. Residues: CASSQRRDTGELFF.

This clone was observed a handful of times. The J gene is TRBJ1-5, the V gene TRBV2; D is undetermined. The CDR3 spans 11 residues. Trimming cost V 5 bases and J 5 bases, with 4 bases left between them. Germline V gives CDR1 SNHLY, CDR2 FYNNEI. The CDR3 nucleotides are TGTGCCAGCAGTTTCGATCAGCCCCAGCATTTT. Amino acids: CASSFDQPQHF.

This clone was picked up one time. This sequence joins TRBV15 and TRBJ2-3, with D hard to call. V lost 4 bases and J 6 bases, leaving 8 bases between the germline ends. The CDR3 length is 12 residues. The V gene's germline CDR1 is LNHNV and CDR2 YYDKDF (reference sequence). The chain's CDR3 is CATSIPRDTQYF. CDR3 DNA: TGTGCCACCAGCATCCCCCGGGATACGCAGTATTTT. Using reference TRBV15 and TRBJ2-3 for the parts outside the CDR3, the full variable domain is DAMVIQNPRYQVTQFGKPVTLSCSQTLNHNVMYWYQQKSSQAPKLLFHYYDKDFNNEADTPDNFQSRRPNTSFCFLDIRSPGLGDTAMYLCATSIPRDTQYFGPGTRLTVL.

The CDR3 sequence is CASSRNSGSSYEQYF. The CDR3 DNA reads as TGTGCCAGCAGTCGGAATAGCGGGAGTTCTTACGAGCAGTACTTC. The rearrangement links TRBV6-1 to TRBJ2-7; 9 bases are a match to TRBD2. The CDR3 sequence is 15 residues long. From germline, CDR1 is MNHNS and CDR2 SASEGT. Trimming took 5 bases from V and 4 from J; bases not matched to a gene: 9.

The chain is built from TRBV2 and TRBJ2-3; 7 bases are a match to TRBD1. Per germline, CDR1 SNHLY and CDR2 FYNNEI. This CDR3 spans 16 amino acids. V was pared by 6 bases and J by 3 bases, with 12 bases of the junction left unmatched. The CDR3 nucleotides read TGTGCCAGCAGCCTTCGGACAGGCGGAGAAACAGATACGCAGTATTTT. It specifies CASSLRTGGETDTQYF.

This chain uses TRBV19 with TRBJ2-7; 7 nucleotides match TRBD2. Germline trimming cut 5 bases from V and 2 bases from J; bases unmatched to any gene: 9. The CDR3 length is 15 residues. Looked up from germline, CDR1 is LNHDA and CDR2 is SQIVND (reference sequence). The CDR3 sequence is CASSPGVLAAYEQYF. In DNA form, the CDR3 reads TGTGCCAGTAGTCCCGGGGTCCTAGCGGCCTACGAGCAGTACTTC.

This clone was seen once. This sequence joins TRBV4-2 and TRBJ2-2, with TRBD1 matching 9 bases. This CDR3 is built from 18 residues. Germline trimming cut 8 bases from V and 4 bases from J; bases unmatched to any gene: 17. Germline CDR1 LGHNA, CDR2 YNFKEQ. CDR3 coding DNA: TGTGCCAGCGGGAAGTGGGACAGGGCGTACGGGGGCACCGGGGAGCTGTTTTTT. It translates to CASGKWDRAYGGTGELFF.

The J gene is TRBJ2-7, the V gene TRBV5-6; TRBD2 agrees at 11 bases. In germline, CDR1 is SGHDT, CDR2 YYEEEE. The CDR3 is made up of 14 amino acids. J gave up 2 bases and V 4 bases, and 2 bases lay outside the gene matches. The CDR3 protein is CASSTSGSPYEQYF. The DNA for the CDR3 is TGTGCCAGCAGCACTAGCGGGAGTCCCTACGAGCAGTACTTC.

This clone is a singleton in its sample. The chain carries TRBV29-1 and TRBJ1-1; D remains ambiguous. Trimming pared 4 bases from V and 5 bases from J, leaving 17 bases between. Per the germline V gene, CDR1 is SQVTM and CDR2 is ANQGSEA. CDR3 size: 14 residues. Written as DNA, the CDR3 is TGCAGCGTTGCTTTCGAGGGCGCGGGGACTGAAGCTTTCTTT. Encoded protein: CSVAFEGAGTEAFF.

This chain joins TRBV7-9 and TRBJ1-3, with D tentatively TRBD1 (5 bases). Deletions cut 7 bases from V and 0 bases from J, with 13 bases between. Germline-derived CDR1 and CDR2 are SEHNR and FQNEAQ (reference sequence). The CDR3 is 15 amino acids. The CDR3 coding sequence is TGTGCCAGCAACCCTCCCGACAGCTCTGGAAACACCATATATTTT. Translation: CASNPPDSSGNTIYF.

The CDR3 DNA follows: TGCGCCAGCAGCTTGGGGGACAGAACCTACAATGAGCAGTTCTTC. This codes for CASSLGDRTYNEQFF. The V gene is TRBV5-1, the J gene TRBJ2-1, with 7 nucleotides matching TRBD1. Germline-derived CDR1 and CDR2 are SGHRS and YFSETQ. This CDR3 comprises 15 residues. V trimming: 0 bases; J trimming: 2 bases; junction bases outside the gene matches: 2.

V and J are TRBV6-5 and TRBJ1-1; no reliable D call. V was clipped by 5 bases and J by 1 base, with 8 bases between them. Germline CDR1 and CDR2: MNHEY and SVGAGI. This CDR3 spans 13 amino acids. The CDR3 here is CASSANKNTEAFF. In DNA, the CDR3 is TGTGCCAGCAGTGCGAATAAGAACACTGAAGCTTTCTTT.

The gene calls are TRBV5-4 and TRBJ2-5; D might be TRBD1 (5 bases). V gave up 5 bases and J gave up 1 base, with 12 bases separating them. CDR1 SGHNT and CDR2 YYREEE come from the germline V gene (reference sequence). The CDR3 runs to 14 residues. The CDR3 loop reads CASRTDSSQETQYF. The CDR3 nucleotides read TGTGCCAGCAGGACTGACAGTTCCCAAGAGACCCAGTACTTC.

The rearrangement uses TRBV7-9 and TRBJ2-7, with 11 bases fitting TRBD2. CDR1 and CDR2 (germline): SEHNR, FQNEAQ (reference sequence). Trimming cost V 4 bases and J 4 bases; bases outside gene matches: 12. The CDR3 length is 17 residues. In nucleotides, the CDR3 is TGTGCCAGCAGCTACCAATTACAAGGACTAGCGGGTTACGAGCAGTACTTC. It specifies CASSYQLQGLAGYEQYF.

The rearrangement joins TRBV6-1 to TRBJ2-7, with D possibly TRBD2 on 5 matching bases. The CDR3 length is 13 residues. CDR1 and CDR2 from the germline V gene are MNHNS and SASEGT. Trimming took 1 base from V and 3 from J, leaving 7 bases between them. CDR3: CASSEGGLYEQYF. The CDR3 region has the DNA TGTGCCAGCAGTGAAGGCGGACTCTACGAGCAGTACTTC.

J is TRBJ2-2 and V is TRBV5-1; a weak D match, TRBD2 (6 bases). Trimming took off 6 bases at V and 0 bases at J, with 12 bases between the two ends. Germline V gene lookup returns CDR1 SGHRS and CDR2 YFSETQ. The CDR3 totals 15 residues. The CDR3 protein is CASNRLETNTGELFF. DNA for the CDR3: TGCGCCAGCAACCGACTAGAAACGAACACCGGGGAGCTGTTTTTT.

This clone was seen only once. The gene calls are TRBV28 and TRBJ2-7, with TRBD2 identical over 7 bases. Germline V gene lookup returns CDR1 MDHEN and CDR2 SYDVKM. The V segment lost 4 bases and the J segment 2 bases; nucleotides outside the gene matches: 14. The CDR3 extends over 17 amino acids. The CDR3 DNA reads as TGTGCCAGCAGTTCGCAACCACTAGCGCCCAATACCTACGAGCAGTACTTC. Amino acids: CASSSQPLAPNTYEQYF.

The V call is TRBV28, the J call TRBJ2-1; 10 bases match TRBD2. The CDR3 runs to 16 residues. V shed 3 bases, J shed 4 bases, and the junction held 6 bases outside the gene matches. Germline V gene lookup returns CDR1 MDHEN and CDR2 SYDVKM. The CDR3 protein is CASSFLAGVGYNEQFF. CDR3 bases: TGTGCCAGCAGTTTCCTAGCGGGAGTGGGTTACAATGAGCAGTTCTTC. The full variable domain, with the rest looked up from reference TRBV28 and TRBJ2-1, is DVKVTQSSRYLVKRTGEKVFLECVQDMDHENMFWYRQDPGLGLRLIYFSYDVKMKEKGDIPEGYSVSREKKERFSLILESASTNQTSMYLCASSFLAGVGYNEQFFGPGTRLTVL.

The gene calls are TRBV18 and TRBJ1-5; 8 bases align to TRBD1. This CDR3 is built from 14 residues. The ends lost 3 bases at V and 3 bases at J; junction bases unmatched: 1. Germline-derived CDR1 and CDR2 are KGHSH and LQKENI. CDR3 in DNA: TGTGCCAGCTCACCGGACAGGGACAATCAGCCCCAGCATTTT. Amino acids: CASSPDRDNQPQHF. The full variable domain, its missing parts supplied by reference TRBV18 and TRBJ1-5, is NAGVMQNPRHLVRRRGQEARLRCSPMKGHSHVYWYRQLPEEGLKFMVYLQKENIIDESGMPKERFSAEFPKEGPSILRIQQVVRGDSAAYFCASSPDRDNQPQHFGDGTRLSIL.

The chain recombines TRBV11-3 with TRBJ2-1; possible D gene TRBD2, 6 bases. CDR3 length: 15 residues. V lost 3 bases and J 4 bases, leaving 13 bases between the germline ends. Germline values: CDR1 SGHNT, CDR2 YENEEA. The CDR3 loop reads CASSFTSGSYNEQFF. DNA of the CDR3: TGTGCCAGCAGCTTCACAAGCGGGTCTTACAATGAGCAGTTCTTC.

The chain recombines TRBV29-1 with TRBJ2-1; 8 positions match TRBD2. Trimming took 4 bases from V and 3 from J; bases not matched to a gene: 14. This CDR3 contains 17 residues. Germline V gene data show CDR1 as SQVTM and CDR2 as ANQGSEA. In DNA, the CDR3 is TGCAGCGTTGGATCCCGGGGGGGTGGGAGTGACTACAATGAGCAGTTCTTC. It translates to CSVGSRGGGSDYNEQFF.

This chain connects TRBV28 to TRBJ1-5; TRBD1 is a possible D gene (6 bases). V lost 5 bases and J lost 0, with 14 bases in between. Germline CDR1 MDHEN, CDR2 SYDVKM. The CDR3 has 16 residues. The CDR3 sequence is CASSPRTDPSNQPQHF. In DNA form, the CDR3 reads TGTGCCAGCAGTCCCCGGACAGATCCTAGCAATCAGCCCCAGCATTTT. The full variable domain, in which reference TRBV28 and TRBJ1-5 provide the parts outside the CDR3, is DVKVTQSSRYLVKRTGEKVFLECVQDMDHENMFWYRQDPGLGLRLIYFSYDVKMKEKGDIPEGYSVSREKKERFSLILESASTNQTSMYLCASSPRTDPSNQPQHFGDGTRLSIL.

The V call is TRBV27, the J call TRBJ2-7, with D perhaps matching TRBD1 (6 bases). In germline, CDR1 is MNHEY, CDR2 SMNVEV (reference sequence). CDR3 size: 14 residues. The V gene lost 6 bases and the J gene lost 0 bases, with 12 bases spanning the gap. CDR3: CASSQMTGSYEQYF. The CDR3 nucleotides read TGTGCCAGCAGCCAGATGACAGGCTCCTACGAGCAGTACTTC.

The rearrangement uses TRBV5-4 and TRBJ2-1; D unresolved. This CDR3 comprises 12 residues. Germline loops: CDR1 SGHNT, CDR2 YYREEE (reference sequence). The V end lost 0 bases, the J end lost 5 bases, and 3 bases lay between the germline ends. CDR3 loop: CASSLDNNEQFF. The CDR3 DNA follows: TGTGCCAGCAGCTTGGACAACAATGAGCAGTTCTTC.

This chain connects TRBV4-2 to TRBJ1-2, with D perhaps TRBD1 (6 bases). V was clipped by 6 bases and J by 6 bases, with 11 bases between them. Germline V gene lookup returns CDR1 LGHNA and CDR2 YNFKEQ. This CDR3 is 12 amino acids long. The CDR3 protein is CASRAGVDGYTF. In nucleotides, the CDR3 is TGTGCCAGCAGGGCAGGGGTTGATGGCTACACCTTC.